The clone carrying this TCR beta chain was seen only a few times. Per the study methods: Nucleated cell number was recorded as an estimate derived from reference gene primer amplification. Repertoires were generated with immunoSEQ multiplex PCR, while TCRdb's copy carries only in-frame clones and drops some. V and J calls and clone size follow that table, whereas D and trimming were derived from the DNA. There are a few hundred thousand clones in the sample; about 84% occur only once, and about 1.6% lies in the top ten. These data are taken from a study of blood T cell repertoires in COVID-19. At the level of the study: The United States, Italy and Spain supplied acute and convalescent COVID-19 samples. The cDNA or gDNA used as material had been derived from T cells, B-cell-depleted T cells, or PBMCs.

What was sequenced was peripheral blood. The origin of this receptor is a woman aged 45 to 65 with acute or convalescent COVID-19.

CDR3 in amino acids: CASSPKQGALGTEAFF. The CDR3 DNA is TGTGCCAGCTCACCCAAACAGGGGGCCTTGGGCACTGAAGCTTTCTTT. This chain uses TRBV18 with TRBJ1-1; 9 nucleotides align to TRBD1. Germline lookup yields CDR1 KGHSH and CDR2 LQKENI. The CDR3 runs 16 residues. V shed 3 bases, J shed 4 bases, and the junction held 9 bases outside the gene matches.